The next 7 T cell receptor beta chains were all read from a single sample in a study of PD-L1 blockade in urothelial cancer. Time point in this sample: pretreatment peripheral blood. Data came from immunoSEQ multiplex PCR; TCRdb stores just in-frame clones and leaves some out. There are approximately 90,000 clones in the sample; roughly 89% occur only once, and 2% to 2.5% lies in the top ten. The specimen comprised PBMCs, sampled around atezolizumab (anti-PD-L1) treatment. The receptors originated from a man aged 60-69 years with urothelial cancer.

This chain connects TRBV19 to TRBJ1-2; TRBD1 agrees at 10 bases. Trimming at V came to 7 bases and at J to 0 bases, leaving 14 bases not matched to a gene. CDR1 is LNHDA and CDR2 is SQIVND in the germline V gene (reference sequence). This CDR3 has 18 amino acids. For the CDR3, the DNA is TGTGCCAGTACCCCCCGCCGGGACAGGGGCGCTACTAACTATGGCTACACCTTC. As protein: CASTPRRDRGATNYGYTF.

This chain links TRBV19 with TRBJ1-6; D perhaps matches TRBD1 (5 bases). Germline V gene lookup returns CDR1 LNHDA and CDR2 SQIVND (reference sequence). V lost 5 bases, J lost 13 bases, and 15 bases lay in between. This CDR3 comprises 13 residues. CDR3 in amino acids: CASSATVAAPLHF. The CDR3 coding sequence is TGTGCCAGTAGTGCGACAGTCGCCGCGCCCCTCCACTTT.

The rearrangement uses TRBV29-1 and TRBJ2-7; D not certain. V lost 4 bases, J lost 4 bases, and 17 bases lay in between. The V gene's germline CDR1 is SQVTM and CDR2 ANQGSEA. The length of the CDR3 is 14 residues. The CDR3 loop is CSVVFSGIGYEQYF. The CDR3 region has the DNA TGCAGCGTTGTTTTTTCGGGTATTGGATACGAGCAGTACTTC.

The J gene is TRBJ1-6, the V gene TRBV30; 11 nucleotides align to TRBD1. Germline assignment: CDR1 GTSNPN and CDR2 SVGIG (reference sequence). The V gene end was trimmed by 1 base and the J gene end by 10 bases; junction bases not matched to a gene: 12. There are 17 residues in the CDR3. The CDR3 here is CAWSARDRGRLGSPLHF. The CDR3 coding sequence is TGTGCCTGGAGTGCTCGGGACAGGGGGAGGTTAGGGTCACCCCTCCACTTT.

This chain links TRBV7-7 with TRBJ2-1; 16 bases agree with TRBD2. The CDR3 totals 17 residues. The ends lost 4 bases at V and 10 bases at J; junction bases unmatched: 10. Germline V CDR1 and CDR2: SSHAT, FNYEAQ (reference sequence). The CDR3 here is CASSSGLAGGIGEEQFF. CDR3 DNA sequence: TGTGCCAGCAGCTCGGGACTAGCGGGAGGGATTGGAGAGGAGCAGTTCTTC.

The V call is TRBV6-1, the J call TRBJ1-5; TRBD1 matches at 9 bases. There are 14 residues in the CDR3. Germline-derived CDR1 and CDR2 are MNHNS and SASEGT. V trimming: 6 bases; J trimming: 6 bases; junction bases outside the gene matches: 6. CDR3 residues: CASRGQGGGQPQHF. CDR3 sequence (DNA): TGTGCCAGCAGGGGACAGGGAGGGGGTCAGCCCCAGCATTTT.

This chain links TRBV21-1 with TRBJ1-2. TRBV21-1 is labeled a pseudogene. This CDR3 contains 14 residues. The CDR3 DNA sequence: TGTGCCAGCAGCAAGTTTTCGGGGTTCTATGGCTACACCTTC. As protein: CASSKFSGFYGYTF.